This TCR beta chain was captured by sequencing in a study of T cell clonality in common variable immunodeficiency. Study observations and caveats: Repertoire-complication correlations in CVID were limited by patient heterogeneity. Common variable immunodeficiency TCR beta sequences reportedly had fewer deletions and N-nucleotide insertions. CVID subjects had higher TCRbeta clonality than healthy controls, most marked in about a third.

CDR1 is SEHNR, CDR2 FQNEAQ, per germline (reference sequence). The length of the CDR3 is 14 residues. The V end was cut by 2 bases, the J end by 3 bases, with 10 bases between. In its sample, this clone was seen a few times. Its antigen is currently unknown. Coverage ceases 3 residues before the CDR3 finishes, and the germline J gene fills in the end. TCRdb's copy holds only in-frame clones and misses some; the assay was immunoSEQ multiplex PCR. In total the sample includes tens of thousands of clones, none of them seen once. The genes are TRBV7-9 and TRBJ1-2, with no clear D. The specimen sequenced was peripheral blood mononuclear cells. This TCR came from a person between 18 and 75 years old in good health. CDR3 sequence reads: CASSLFGRDYGYTF. The sequenced part of the CDR3 DNA is TGTGCCAGCAGCTTATTCGGCCGGGACTATGGC.